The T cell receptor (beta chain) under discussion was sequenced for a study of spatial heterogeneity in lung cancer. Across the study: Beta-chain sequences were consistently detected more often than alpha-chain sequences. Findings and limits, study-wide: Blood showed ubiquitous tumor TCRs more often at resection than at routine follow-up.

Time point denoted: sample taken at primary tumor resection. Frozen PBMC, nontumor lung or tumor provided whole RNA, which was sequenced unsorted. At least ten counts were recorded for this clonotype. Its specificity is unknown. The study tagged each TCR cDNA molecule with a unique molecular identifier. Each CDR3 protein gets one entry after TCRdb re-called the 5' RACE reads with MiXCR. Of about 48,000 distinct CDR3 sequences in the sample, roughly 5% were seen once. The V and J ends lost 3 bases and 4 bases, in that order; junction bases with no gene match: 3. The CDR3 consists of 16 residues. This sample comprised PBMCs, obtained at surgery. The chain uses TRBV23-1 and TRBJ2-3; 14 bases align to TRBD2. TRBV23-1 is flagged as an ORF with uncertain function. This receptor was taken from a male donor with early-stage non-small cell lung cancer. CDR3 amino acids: CASSHGTSGRSDTQYF. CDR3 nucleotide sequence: TGCGCCAGCAGTCACGGGACTAGCGGGAGATCAGATACGCAGTATTTT.